This T cell receptor (beta chain) was profiled in a study of shared clonotypes between healthy human individuals. Regarding this clone: Its matching antigen is unknown. This may arise from a read error, as a much more abundant clone is one base away.

Deletions cut 5 bases from V and 0 bases from J, with 11 bases between. The CDR3 covers 15 residues. CDR1 and CDR2 (germline): LNHDA, SQIVND (reference sequence). Study results and caveats: Sequencing depth was expected to influence donor clonotype sharing. Few donors limited the genetic and exposure-history diversity represented. The sole specimen, blood, was sampled, and tissue repertoires likely differ.

Original data processing: Junction-only sequences without quality scores were provided by ImmunoSEQ, so filtering was different. Using immunoSEQ multiplex PCR, the repertoire was profiled, and TCRdb retains in-frame clones only, with some absent. The V and J calls and clone size come from that table; D and trimming were worked out from the DNA. The table shows 450,000 or so clones, with about 74% occurring only once. Specimen: PBMCs. V and J are TRBV19 and TRBJ2-1, with D possibly TRBD2 on 5 matching bases. This TCR derives from a woman aged 40 to 49 in good health. Some clones in this sample may be carry-over from other donors' samples. CDR3 sequence: CASSHSGSSYNEQFF. As DNA, the CDR3 is TGTGCCAGTAGTCATTCGGGGAGCTCCTACAATGAGCAGTTCTTC.